This is a list of T cell receptor beta chains from one sample in a study of molecular identifiers for immune sequencing clone quantification. TCRdb fed the PCR reads into MiXCR, producing one record per CDR3 protein. The table shows nearly 650,000 distinct CDR3 sequences, with around 25% occurring only once. Sequencing was carried out using naive CD8+ T cells from blood, with Jurkat cell RNA spiked in. These receptors came from a human donor in good health. Some libraries in this study had Jurkat cell RNA spiked in. Each CDR3 is given with its conserved first and last residue. The order of the fields is clone size, V gene, J gene, D gene, CDR3 DNA, CDR3 protein. A D gene is named only where the DNA matches it firmly. Size tells how often a clone was seen (once, few, many) or the class of an expanded clone, and some rows leave it out.

abundance: few
v_gene: TRBV20-1
j_gene: TRBJ2-5
d_gene: .
CDR3nt: TGCAGTGCCGACAAGACTGAACAAGAGACCCAGTACTTC
CDR3aa: CSADKTEQETQYF

abundance: .
v_gene: TRBV30
j_gene: TRBJ1-2
d_gene: .
CDR3nt: TGTGCCTGGAGTGTCGGTTCCGGGGGTGGCTACACCTTC
CDR3aa: CAWSVGSGGGYTF

abundance: .
v_gene: TRBV6-5
j_gene: TRBJ2-3
d_gene: .
CDR3nt: TGTGTCAGCAGTGGCGCGACTAGTTTGAGCACAGATACGCAGTATTTT
CDR3aa: CVSSGATSLSTDTQYF

abundance: once
v_gene: TRBV11-3
j_gene: TRBJ1-1
d_gene: TRBD1
CDR3nt: TGTGCCAGCAGCAACGGACAGGAGGCTGAAGCTTTCTTT
CDR3aa: CASSNGQEAEAFF

abundance: few
v_gene: TRBV25-1
j_gene: TRBJ1-1
d_gene: .
CDR3nt: TGTGCCAGCAGTGAATGGGGGGAGACTGAAGCTTTCTTT
CDR3aa: CASSEWGETEAFF

abundance: .
v_gene: TRBV6-1
j_gene: TRBJ2-7
d_gene: TRBD2
CDR3nt: TGTGCCAGCAGTGATGGGCTAGCGGGCTTGTCATCCTACGAGCAGTACTTC
CDR3aa: CASSDGLAGLSSYEQYF

abundance: once
v_gene: TRBV4-1
j_gene: TRBJ2-3
d_gene: TRBD1
CDR3nt: TGCGCCAACAGCCATCAGGGGGCAAGCACAGATACGCAGTATTTT
CDR3aa: CANSHQGASTDTQYF

abundance: .
v_gene: TRBV7-3
j_gene: TRBJ2-1
d_gene: .
CDR3nt: TGTGCCAGCAGCTTTCCCGCCGGTGGGTACAATGAGCAGTTCTTC
CDR3aa: CASSFPAGGYNEQFF

abundance: many
v_gene: TRBV5-6
j_gene: TRBJ2-7
d_gene: .
CDR3nt: TGTGCCAGCAGCCGAGCCGGACAAGGCTACGAGCAGTACTTC
CDR3aa: CASSRAGQGYEQYF

abundance: many
v_gene: TRBV4-1
j_gene: TRBJ1-6
d_gene: .
CDR3nt: TGCGCCAGCAGCCCGCGGTCCGCCGATTCACCCCTCCACTTT
CDR3aa: CASSPRSADSPLHF

abundance: many
v_gene: TRBV4-3
j_gene: TRBJ2-7
d_gene: TRBD2
CDR3nt: TGCGCCAGCAGCCAAGATAGGGCTAGCGGGAGGTACGAGCAGTACTTC
CDR3aa: CASSQDRASGRYEQYF

abundance: .
v_gene: TRBV11-2
j_gene: TRBJ2-7
d_gene: .
CDR3nt: TGTGCCAGCAGCCCCGCGGACAGGGAGGGCGAGCAGTACTTC
CDR3aa: CASSPADREGEQYF

abundance: many
v_gene: TRBV5-1
j_gene: TRBJ2-2
d_gene: .
CDR3nt: TGCGCCAGCAGCTTGGGGGCCTTCGGGGAGCTGTTTTTT
CDR3aa: CASSLGAFGELFF

abundance: .
v_gene: TRBV18
j_gene: TRBJ1-1
d_gene: .
CDR3nt: TGTGCCAGCTCACCCCCGGGGCCCTTTAACACTGAAGCTTTCTTT
CDR3aa: CASSPPGPFNTEAFF

abundance: many
v_gene: TRBV24-1
j_gene: TRBJ2-3
d_gene: .
CDR3nt: TGTGCCACCAGTGATTTTTACACAGATACGCAGTATTTT
CDR3aa: CATSDFYTDTQYF

abundance: .
v_gene: TRBV15
j_gene: TRBJ2-3
d_gene: TRBD2
CDR3nt: TGTGCCACCAGCAGAGATGCTTTACTAGCGCTTGGCACAGATACGCAGTATTTT
CDR3aa: CATSRDALLALGTDTQYF

abundance: few
v_gene: TRBV4-1
j_gene: TRBJ2-7
d_gene: TRBD2
CDR3nt: TGCGCCAGCAGCCAAGATATTGGCGGGGGGTTCTACGAGCAGTACTTC
CDR3aa: CASSQDIGGGFYEQYF

abundance: .
v_gene: TRBV7-9
j_gene: TRBJ2-5
d_gene: .
CDR3nt: TGTGCCAGCAGCTCCCAGGACGGGCCCCAGTCCTTC
CDR3aa: CASSSQDGPQSF

abundance: few
v_gene: TRBV20-1
j_gene: TRBJ2-2
d_gene: TRBD2
CDR3nt: TGCAGTGCTAGGTCGACTAGCGGGGCGAACACCGGGGAGCTGTTTTTT
CDR3aa: CSARSTSGANTGELFF

abundance: .
v_gene: TRBV5-4
j_gene: TRBJ2-1
d_gene: TRBD2
CDR3nt: TGTGCCAGCAGCCCACGACTAGCGGGGGACAATGAGCAGTTCTTC
CDR3aa: CASSPRLAGDNEQFF

abundance: .
v_gene: TRBV20-1
j_gene: TRBJ1-1
d_gene: .
CDR3nt: TGCAGTGCTAGAGCTCTGGGGGATAGGTACACTGAAGCTTTCTTT
CDR3aa: CSARALGDRYTEAFF

abundance: few
v_gene: TRBV30
j_gene: TRBJ1-4
d_gene: .
CDR3nt: TGTGCCTGGAGTCTCTTGAGGGGGACTAATGAAAAACTGTTTTTT
CDR3aa: CAWSLLRGTNEKLFF

abundance: .
v_gene: TRBV20-1
j_gene: TRBJ2-5
d_gene: .
CDR3nt: TGCAGTGCTAGAGACCTCCGCGGGGTAGAGATCCAAGAGACCCAGTACTTC
CDR3aa: CSARDLRGVEIQETQYF